A single T cell receptor (beta chain) is shown here with its context. Other DNA sequences in the same sample also yield this CDR3. The data stem from a study of shared clonotypes between healthy human individuals. About the study: Three CD4 naive, three CD4 memory, two CD8 naive and one CD8 memory plate were used per donor.

Approximately 210 ng DNA, about 33,000 T cell genomes, went into each sorted-subset replicate PCR. Only in-frame clones appear in the TCRdb table, and some are missing; sequencing was by immunoSEQ multiplex PCR. The sample consists of roughly 1,800,000 clones, about 94% of them appearing once. Germline CDR1 is SGDLS and CDR2 is YYNGEE. The CDR3 spans 13 residues. V lost 5 bases and J 1 base, leaving 9 bases between the germline ends. Positively selected for CCR7, the CD45RO-negative cells used as naive CD8 cells excluded terminally differentiated effector memory CD45RA+ cells. Each donor was a Caucasian adult residing in Nashville, Tennessee.

The sequence came from a man between 18 and 29 years old in good health. What was sequenced was naive CD8+ T cells sorted from blood. J is TRBJ1-1 and V is TRBV9, with D perhaps TRBD1 (5 bases). The CDR3 loop is CASSSGGNTEAFF. CDR3 DNA: TGTGCCAGCAGTTCGGGGGGGAACACTGAAGCTTTCTTT.